The source of this T cell receptor beta chain is a study of kidney transplant recipient with SARS-CoV-2 infection. TCRdb ran MiXCR on the reads and lists one entry per CDR3 protein. Of approximately 240,000 distinct CDR3 sequences in the sample, around 28% were seen once. The V and J ends lost 5 bases and 4 bases, in that order; junction bases with no gene match: 11. The CDR3 has 17 residues. Sequenced here: a blood sample, sampled at baseline and around day 110 from a kidney transplant recipient. The sequence was collected from a young adult male patient who had COVID-19 and was a kidney transplant recipient. The graft donor may have contributed some T cells. The chain employs TRBV12-3 or TRBV12-4 and TRBJ2-1, with 10 bases aligning to TRBD1. CDR3 amino acids: CASSRGTGDLRYNEQFF. In DNA, the CDR3 is TGTGCCAGCAGTAGGGGGACAGGGGATCTACGGTACAATGAGCAGTTCTTC.